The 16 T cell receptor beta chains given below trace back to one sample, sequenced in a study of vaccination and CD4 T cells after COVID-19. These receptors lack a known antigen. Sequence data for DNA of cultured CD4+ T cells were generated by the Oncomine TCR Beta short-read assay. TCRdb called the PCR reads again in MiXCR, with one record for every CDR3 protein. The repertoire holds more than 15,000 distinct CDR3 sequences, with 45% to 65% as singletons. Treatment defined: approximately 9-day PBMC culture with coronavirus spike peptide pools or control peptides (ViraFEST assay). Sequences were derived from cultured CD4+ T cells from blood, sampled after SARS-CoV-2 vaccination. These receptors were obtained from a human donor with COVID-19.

The CDR3 loop is CSASLVSGTDTQYF. DNA of the CDR3: TGCAGTGCTAGTCTGGTGAGCGGCACAGATACGCAGTATTTT. The V gene is TRBV20-1, the J gene TRBJ2-3; D is uncertain. Trimming stripped 3 bases from V and 1 base from J, with 11 bases between. CDR1 is DFQATT, CDR2 SNEGSKA, per germline (reference sequence). This CDR3 spans 14 amino acids.

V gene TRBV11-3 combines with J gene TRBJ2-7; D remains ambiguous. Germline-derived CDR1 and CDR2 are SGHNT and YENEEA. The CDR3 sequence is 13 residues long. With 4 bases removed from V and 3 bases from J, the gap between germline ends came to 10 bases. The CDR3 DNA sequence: TGTGCCAGCAGCTCTGGGTGGGGCTACGAGCAGTACTTC. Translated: CASSSGWGYEQYF.

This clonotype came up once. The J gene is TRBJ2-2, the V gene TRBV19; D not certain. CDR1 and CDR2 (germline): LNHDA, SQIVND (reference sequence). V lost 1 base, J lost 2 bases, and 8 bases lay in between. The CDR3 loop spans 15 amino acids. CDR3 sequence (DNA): TGTGCCAGTAGTATAGGACGCAAAAACACCGGGGAGCTGTTTTTT. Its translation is CASSIGRKNTGELFF. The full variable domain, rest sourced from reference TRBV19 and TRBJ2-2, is DGGITQSPKYLFRKEGQNVTLSCEQNLNHDAMYWYRQDPGQGLRLIYYSQIVNDFQKGDIAEGYSVSREKKESFPLTVTSAQKNPTAFYLCASSIGRKNTGELFFGEGSRLTVL.

Written as DNA, the CDR3 is TGCGCCAGCAGTGAACAGGGGGCTGTTACAGATACGCAGTATTTT. Its translation: CASSEQGAVTDTQYF. This sequence joins TRBV10-1 and TRBJ2-3; 9 positions match TRBD1. This CDR3 is 15 amino acids long. CDR1 WNHNN and CDR2 SYGVQD come from the germline V gene (reference sequence). V shed 3 bases, J shed 3 bases, and the junction held 4 bases outside the gene matches.

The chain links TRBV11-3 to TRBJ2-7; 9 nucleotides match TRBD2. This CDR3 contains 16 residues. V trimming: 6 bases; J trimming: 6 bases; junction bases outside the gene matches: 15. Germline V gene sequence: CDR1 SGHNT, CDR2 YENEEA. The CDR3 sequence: CASSRATPSGAGEQYF. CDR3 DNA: TGTGCCAGCAGTAGGGCAACCCCTAGCGGGGCAGGCGAGCAGTACTTC. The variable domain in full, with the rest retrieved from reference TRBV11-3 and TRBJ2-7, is EAGVVQSPRYKIIEKKQPVAFWCNPISGHNTLYWYLQNLGQGPELLIRYENEEAVDDSQLPKDRFSAERLKGVDSTLKIQPAELGDSAVYLCASSRATPSGAGEQYFGPGTRLTVT.

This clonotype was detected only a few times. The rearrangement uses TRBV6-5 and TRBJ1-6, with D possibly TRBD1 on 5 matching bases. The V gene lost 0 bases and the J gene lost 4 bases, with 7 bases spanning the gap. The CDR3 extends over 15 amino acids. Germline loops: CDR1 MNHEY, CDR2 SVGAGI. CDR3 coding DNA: TGTGCCAGCAGTTACTCGCAGGGTTATAATTCACCCCTCCACTTT. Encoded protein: CASSYSQGYNSPLHF.

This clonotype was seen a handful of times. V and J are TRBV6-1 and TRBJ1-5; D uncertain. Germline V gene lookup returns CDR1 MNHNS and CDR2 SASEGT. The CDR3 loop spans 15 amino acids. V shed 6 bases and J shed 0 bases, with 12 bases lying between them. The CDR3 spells CASSPSVSSNQPQHF. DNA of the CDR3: TGTGCCAGCAGCCCCTCAGTCAGTAGCAATCAGCCCCAGCATTTT.

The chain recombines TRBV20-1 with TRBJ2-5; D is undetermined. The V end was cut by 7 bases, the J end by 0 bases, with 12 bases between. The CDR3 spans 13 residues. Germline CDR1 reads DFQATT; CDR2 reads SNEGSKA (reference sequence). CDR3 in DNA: TGCAGTGAGGAAGGCCATAACCAAGAGACCCAGTACTTC. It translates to CSEEGHNQETQYF.

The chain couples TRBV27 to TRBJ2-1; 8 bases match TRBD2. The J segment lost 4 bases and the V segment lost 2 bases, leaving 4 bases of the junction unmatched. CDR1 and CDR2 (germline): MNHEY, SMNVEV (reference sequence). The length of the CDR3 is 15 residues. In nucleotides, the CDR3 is TGTGCCAGCAGTTTAGTCGCGGGGGGTTACAATGAGCAGTTCTTC. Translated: CASSLVAGGYNEQFF.

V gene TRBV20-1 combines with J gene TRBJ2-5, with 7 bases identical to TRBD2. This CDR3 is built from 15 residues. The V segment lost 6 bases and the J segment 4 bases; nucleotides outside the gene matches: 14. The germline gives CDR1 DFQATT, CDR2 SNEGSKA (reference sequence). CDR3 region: CSAIPAGTKRETQYF. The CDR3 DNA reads TGCAGTGCCATACCCGCCGGGACTAAAAGAGAGACCCAGTACTTC.

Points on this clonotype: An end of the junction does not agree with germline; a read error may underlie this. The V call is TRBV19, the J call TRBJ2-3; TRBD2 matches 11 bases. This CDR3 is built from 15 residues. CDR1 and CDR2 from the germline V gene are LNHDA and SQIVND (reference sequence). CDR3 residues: CASSLLAGEPDMQYF. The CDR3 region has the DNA TGTGCCAGTAGCCTACTAGCGGGGGAACCAGATATGCAGTATTTT.

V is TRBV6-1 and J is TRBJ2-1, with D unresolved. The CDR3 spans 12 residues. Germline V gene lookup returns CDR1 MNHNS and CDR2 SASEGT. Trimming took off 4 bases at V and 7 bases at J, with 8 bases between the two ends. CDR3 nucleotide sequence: TGTGCCAGCAGTGCTAGGGTTAATGAGCAGTTCTTC. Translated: CASSARVNEQFF.

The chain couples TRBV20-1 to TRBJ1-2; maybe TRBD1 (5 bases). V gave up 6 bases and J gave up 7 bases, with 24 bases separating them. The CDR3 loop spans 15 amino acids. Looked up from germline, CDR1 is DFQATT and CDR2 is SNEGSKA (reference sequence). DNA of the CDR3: TGCAGTGCCCCCGGCGTAAGAGTGGGGGATGGTGGCTACACCTTC. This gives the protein CSAPGVRVGDGGYTF.

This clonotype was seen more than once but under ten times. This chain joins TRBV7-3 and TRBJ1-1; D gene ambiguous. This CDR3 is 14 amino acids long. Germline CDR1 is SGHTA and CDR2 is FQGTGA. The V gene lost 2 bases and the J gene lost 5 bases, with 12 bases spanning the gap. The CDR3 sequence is CASSLAGLGTEAFF. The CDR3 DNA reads TGTGCCAGCAGCTTAGCGGGATTGGGAACTGAAGCTTTCTTT. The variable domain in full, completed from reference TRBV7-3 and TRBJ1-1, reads GAGVSQTPSNKVTEKGKYVELRCDPISGHTALYWYRQSLGQGPEFLIYFQGTGAADDSGLPNDRFFAVRPEGSVSTLKIQRTERGDSAVYLCASSLAGLGTEAFFGQGTRLTVV.

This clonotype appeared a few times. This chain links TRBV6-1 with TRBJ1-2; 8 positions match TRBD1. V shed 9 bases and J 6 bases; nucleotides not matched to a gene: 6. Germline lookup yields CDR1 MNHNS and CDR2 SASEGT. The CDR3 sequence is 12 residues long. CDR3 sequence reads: CASTPGGNGYTF. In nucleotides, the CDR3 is TGTGCCAGTACCCCAGGGGGCAATGGCTACACCTTC.

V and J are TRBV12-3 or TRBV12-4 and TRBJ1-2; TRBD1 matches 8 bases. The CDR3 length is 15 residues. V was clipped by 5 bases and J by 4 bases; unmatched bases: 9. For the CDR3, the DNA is TGTGCCAGCAGTCTAATCGACAGGGGATCCTATGGCTACACCTTC. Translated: CASSLIDRGSYGYTF.